This paragraph covers one T cell receptor (beta chain) sequence. Antigen specificity is unknown. Synthesis of cDNA was accomplished via 5'RACE employing 10-nucleotide random UMIs. TCRdb itself ran the 5' RACE reads through MiXCR, one entry per CDR3 protein. The top ten clones hold less than 4.5% of a sample with about 41,000 distinct CDR3 sequences, roughly 15% of them seen once. These data originate in a study of neurological immune-mediated disorders. The sorted libraries took 1 million CD4+ or CD8+ T cells. This CDR3 has 17 residues. J was trimmed by 2 bases and V by 6 bases; bases with no gene match: 10. Germline V gene sequence: CDR1 SGHTA, CDR2 FQGTGA. Findings and limits, study-wide: Sharing of CDR3 amino acid sequences among expanded clones across subjects was absent, suggesting private repertoires in all groups. Multiple sclerosis was found to have the least TCR clonal expansion, below healthy controls, and HTLV-1-associated myelopathy the most.

The source is a woman aged 55-69 years with HTLV-1-associated myelopathy (HAM/TSP). Sequenced input: CD4+ T cells from blood. The genes are TRBV7-3 and TRBJ2-3, with 11 bases fitting TRBD2. Written as DNA, the CDR3 is TGTGCCAGCAGAACTAGCGGGGGTCGTAGCCTCACAGATACGCAGTATTTT. It translates to CASRTSGGRSLTDTQYF. The variable domain in full, completed from reference TRBV7-3 and TRBJ2-3, reads GAGVSQTPSNKVTEKGKYVELRCDPISGHTALYWYRQSLGQGPEFLIYFQGTGAADDSGLPNDRFFAVRPEGSVSTLKIQRTERGDSAVYLCASRTSGGRSLTDTQYFGPGTRLTVL.